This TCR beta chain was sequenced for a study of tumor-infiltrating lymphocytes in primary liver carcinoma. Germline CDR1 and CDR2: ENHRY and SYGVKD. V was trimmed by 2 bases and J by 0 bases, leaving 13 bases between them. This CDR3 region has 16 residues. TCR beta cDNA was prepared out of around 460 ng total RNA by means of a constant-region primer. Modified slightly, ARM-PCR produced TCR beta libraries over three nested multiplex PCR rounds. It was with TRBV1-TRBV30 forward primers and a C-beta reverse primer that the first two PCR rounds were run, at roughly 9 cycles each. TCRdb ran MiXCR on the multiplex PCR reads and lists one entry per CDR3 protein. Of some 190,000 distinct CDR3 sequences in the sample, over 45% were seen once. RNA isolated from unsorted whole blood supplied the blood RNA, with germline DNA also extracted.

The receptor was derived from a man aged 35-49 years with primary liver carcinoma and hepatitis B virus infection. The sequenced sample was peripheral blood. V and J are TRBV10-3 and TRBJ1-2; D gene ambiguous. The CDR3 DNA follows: TGTGCCATCAGTGAGGGACCGGACGGAGCTAACTATGGCTACACCTTC. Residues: CAISEGPDGANYGYTF.